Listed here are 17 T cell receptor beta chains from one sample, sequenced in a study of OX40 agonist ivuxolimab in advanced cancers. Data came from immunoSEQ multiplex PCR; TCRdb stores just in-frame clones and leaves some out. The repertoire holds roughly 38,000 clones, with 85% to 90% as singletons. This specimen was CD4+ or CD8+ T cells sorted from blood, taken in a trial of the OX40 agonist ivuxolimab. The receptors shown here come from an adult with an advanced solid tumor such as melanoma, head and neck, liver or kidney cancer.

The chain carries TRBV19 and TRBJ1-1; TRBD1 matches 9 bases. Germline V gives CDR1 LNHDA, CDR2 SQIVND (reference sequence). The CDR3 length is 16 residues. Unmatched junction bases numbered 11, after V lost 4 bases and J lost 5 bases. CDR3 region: CASSRGTGRSGTEAFF. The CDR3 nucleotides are TGTGCCAGTAGTAGGGGGACAGGGCGTTCCGGAACTGAAGCTTTCTTT.

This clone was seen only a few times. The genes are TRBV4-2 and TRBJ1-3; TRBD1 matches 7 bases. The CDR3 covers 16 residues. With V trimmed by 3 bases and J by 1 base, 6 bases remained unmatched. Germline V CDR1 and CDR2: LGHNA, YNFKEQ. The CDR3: CASSQEMTGSGNTIYF. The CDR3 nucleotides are TGTGCCAGCAGCCAGGAAATGACAGGGTCTGGAAACACCATATATTTT.

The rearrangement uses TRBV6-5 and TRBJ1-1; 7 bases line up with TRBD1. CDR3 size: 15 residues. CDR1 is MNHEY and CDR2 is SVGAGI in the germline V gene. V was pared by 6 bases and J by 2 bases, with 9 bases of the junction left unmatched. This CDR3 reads CASRGMDRYNTEAFF. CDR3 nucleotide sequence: TGTGCCAGCAGGGGGATGGACAGGTATAACACTGAAGCTTTCTTT.

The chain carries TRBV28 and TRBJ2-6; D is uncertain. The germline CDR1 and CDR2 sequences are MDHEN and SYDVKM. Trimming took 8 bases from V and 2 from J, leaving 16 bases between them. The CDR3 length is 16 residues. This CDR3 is CASSPLKETGANVLTF. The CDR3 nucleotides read TGTGCCAGCTCTCCACTGAAGGAGACTGGGGCCAACGTCCTGACTTTC.

The CDR3 loop is CASSTGSGKTQYF. CDR3 in DNA: TGTGCCAGTAGTACAGGGTCTGGCAAGACCCAGTACTTC. The chain joins TRBV19 to TRBJ2-5, with D possibly TRBD1 on 5 matching bases. There are 13 residues in the CDR3. V lost 4 bases and J 6 bases, leaving 12 bases between the germline ends. CDR1 LNHDA and CDR2 SQIVND come from the germline V gene (reference sequence).

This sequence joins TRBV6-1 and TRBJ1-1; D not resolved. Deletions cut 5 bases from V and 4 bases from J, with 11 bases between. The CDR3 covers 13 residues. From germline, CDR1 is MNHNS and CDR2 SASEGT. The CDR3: CASSRSRSTEAFF. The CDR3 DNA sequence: TGTGCCAGCAGTAGAAGTCGGAGCACTGAAGCTTTCTTT.

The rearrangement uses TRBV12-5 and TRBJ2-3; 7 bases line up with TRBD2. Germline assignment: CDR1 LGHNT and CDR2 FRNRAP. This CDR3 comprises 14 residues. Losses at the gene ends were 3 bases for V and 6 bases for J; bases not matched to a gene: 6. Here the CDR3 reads CASGFRGSVDTQYF. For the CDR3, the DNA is TGTGCTAGTGGTTTTCGCGGGAGTGTTGATACGCAGTATTTT.

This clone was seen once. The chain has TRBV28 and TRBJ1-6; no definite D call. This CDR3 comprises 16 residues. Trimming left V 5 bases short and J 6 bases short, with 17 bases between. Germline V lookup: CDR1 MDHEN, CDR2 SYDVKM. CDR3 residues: CASSPTRGKGNSPLHF. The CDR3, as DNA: TGTGCCAGCAGTCCGACCCGGGGTAAGGGTAATTCACCCCTCCACTTT.

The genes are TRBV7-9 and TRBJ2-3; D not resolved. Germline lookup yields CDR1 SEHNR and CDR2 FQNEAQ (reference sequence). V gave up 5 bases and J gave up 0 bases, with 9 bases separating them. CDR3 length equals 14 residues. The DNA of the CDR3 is TGTGCCAGCAGCCGGACGGCTAGCACAGATACGCAGTATTTT. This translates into CASSRTASTDTQYF.

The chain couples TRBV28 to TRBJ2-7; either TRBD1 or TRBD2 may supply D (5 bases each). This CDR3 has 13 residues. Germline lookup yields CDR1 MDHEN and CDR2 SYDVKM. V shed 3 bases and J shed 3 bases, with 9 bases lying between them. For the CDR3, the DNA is TGTGCCAGCAGTTTTGAGGGGATCTACGAGCAGTACTTC. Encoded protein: CASSFEGIYEQYF.

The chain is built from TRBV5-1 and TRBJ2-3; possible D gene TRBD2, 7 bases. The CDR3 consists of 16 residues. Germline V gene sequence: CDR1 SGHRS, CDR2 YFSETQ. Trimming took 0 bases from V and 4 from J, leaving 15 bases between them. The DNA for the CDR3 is TGCGCCAGCAGCTTGGGATCTGGGGGGGCCGCAGATACGCAGTATTTT. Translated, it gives CASSLGSGGAADTQYF.

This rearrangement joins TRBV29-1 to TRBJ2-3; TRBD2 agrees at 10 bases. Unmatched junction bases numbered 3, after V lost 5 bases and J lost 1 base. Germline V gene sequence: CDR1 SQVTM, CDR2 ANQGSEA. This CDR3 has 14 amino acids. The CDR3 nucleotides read TGCAGCGTTACTAGCGGGGACGGCACAGATACGCAGTATTTT. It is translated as CSVTSGDGTDTQYF.

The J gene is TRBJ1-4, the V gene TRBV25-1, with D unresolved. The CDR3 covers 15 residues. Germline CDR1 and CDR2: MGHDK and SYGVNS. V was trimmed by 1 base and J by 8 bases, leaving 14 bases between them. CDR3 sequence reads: CASSELNRPHEKLFF. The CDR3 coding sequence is TGTGCCAGCAGTGAATTGAATAGGCCCCACGAAAAACTGTTTTTT.

The CDR3 region is CARPGLAGGPAKNIQYF. CDR3 in DNA: TGTGCCCGACCGGGACTAGCGGGAGGGCCGGCCAAAAACATTCAGTACTTC. This chain uses TRBV7-9 with TRBJ2-4; 16 bases match TRBD2. This CDR3 comprises 17 residues. J lost 1 base, V lost 11 bases, and 8 bases had no gene match. Germline CDR1 and CDR2: SEHNR and FQNEAQ (reference sequence).

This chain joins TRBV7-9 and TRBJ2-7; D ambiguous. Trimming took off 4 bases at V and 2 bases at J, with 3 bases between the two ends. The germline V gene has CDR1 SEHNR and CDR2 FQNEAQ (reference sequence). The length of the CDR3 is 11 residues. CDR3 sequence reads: CASSSAYEQYF. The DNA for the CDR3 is TGTGCCAGCAGCTCCGCCTACGAGCAGTACTTC.

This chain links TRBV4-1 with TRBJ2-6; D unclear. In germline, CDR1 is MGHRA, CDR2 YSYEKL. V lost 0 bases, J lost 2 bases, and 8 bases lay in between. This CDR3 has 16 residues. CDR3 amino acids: CASSQDTPTGANVLTF. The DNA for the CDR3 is TGCGCCAGCAGCCAAGATACACCGACTGGGGCCAACGTCCTGACTTTC.

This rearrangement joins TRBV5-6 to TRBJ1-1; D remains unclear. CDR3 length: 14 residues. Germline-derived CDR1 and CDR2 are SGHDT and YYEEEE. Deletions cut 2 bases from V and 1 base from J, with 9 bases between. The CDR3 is CASSFAQRNTEAFF. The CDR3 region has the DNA TGTGCCAGCAGCTTCGCACAGAGGAACACTGAAGCTTTCTTT.